Sequencing of this TCR beta chain was carried out in a study of STAT5B mutations in CD4+ large granular lymphocyte leukemia. There are 14 residues in the CDR3. Germline CDR1 MNHEY, CDR2 SMNVEV (reference sequence). V lost 2 bases to trimming and J lost 7 bases, with 9 bases between them. The table came from immunoSEQ multiplex PCR; TCRdb's copy has only in-frame clones and leaves some out. The sample comprises about 30,000 clones, more than 65% of which are singletons, and 2% to 2.5% rests with the top ten. The material sequenced was CD4+ T cells from blood buffy coats. This chain links TRBV27 with TRBJ1-6; D unclear. This TCR came from a human donor in good health. The CDR3 coding sequence is TGTGCCAGCAGTTTAAATATTCGAAATTCACCCCTCCACTTT. Translating it yields CASSLNIRNSPLHF.